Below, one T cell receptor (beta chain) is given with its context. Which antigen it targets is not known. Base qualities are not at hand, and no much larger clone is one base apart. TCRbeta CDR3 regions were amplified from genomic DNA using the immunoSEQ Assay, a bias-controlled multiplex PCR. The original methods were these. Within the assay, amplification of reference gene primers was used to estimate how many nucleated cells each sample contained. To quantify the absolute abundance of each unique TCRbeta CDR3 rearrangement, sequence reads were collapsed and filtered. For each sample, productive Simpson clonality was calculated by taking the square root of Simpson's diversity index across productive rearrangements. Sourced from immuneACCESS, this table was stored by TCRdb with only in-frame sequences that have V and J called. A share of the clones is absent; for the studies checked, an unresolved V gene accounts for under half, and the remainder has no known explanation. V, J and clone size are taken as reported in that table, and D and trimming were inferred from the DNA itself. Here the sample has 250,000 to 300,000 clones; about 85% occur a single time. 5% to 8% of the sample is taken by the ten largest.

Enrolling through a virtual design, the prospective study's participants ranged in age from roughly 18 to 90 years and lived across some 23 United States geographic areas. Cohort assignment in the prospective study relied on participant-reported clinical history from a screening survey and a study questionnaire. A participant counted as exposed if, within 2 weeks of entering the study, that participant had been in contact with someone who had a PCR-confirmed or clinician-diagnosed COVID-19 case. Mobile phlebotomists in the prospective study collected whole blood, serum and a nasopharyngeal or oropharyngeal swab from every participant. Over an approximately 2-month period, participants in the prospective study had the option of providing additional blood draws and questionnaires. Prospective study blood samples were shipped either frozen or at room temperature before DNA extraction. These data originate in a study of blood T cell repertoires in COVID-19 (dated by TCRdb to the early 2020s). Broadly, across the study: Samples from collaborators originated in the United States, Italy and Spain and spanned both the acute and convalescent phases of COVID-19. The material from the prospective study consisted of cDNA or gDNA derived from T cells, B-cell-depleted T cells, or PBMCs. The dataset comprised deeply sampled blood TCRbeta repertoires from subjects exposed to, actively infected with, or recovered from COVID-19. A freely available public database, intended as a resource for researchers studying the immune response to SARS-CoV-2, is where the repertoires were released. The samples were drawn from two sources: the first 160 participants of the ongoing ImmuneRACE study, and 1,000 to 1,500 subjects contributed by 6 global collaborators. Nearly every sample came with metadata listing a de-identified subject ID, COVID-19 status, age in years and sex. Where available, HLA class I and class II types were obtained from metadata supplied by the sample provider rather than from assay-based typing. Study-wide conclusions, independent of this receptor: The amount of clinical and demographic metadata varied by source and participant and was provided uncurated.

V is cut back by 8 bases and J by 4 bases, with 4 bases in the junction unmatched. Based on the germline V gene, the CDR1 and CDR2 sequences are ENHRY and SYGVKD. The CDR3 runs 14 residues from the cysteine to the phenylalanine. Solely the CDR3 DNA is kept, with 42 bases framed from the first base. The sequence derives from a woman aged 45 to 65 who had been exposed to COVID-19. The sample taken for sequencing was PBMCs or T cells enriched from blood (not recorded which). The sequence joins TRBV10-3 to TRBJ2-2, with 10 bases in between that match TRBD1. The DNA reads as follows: TGTGCCATCGGCCGGGACAGGGGCACCGGGGAGCTGTTTTTT. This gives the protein CAIGRDRGTGELFF.